These 31 T cell receptor beta chains were all obtained from the same sample, sequenced in a study of T cells in narcolepsy. Assay: immunoSEQ multiplex PCR; the TCRdb copy retains only in-frame clones and omits some. This sample has some 13,000 clones; roughly 91% occur once, and the top ten carry less than 2%. Specimen: CD45RA- memory CD4+ T cells from PBMCs. All receptors derive from a human donor with narcolepsy.

The gene calls are TRBV28 and TRBJ2-1, with 12 bases identical to TRBD2. Germline-derived CDR1 and CDR2 are MDHEN and SYDVKM. The CDR3 runs 18 residues. The junction had 9 bases not matched to a gene; V was cut back by 6 bases and J by 0 bases. The CDR3 loop reads CASRPGLAGRTSYNEQFF. CDR3 nucleotide sequence: TGTGCCAGCAGACCGGGACTAGCGGGCCGAACCTCCTACAATGAGCAGTTCTTC.

The chain uses TRBV6-5 and TRBJ2-2; no clear D. Germline CDR1 and CDR2: MNHEY and SVGAGI. The CDR3 is made up of 16 amino acids. Trimming pared 4 bases from V and 4 bases from J, leaving 16 bases between. CDR3 nucleotides: TGTGCCAGCAGTTCTACTCGGATTAGAGGCACCGGGGAGCTGTTTTTT. Translated: CASSSTRIRGTGELFF.

The rearrangement uses TRBV21-1 and TRBJ2-5; the table assigns TRBD2, which was not confirmed against the DNA. TRBV21-1 represents a pseudogene. This CDR3 is built from 15 residues. The CDR3, as DNA: TGTGCCAGCAGCAATATCCGGGAGGCCCCAGAGACCCAGTACTTC. It encodes CASSNIREAPETQYF.

A word on this clone: In the same sample, other DNA sequences code for this CDR3. The chain uses TRBV5-8 and TRBJ2-7, with D possibly being TRBD2 (5 bases). The CDR3 covers 13 residues. V was cut by 4 bases and J by 3 bases, with 11 bases left in between. Germline assignment: CDR1 SGHTS and CDR2 YDEGEE. Here the CDR3 reads CASSPGTLYEQYF. CDR3 nucleotide sequence: TGTGCCAGCAGCCCGGGAACCCTCTACGAGCAGTACTTC.

V usage is TRBV13 and J usage is TRBJ2-3; TRBD1 aligns across 9 bases. Looked up from germline, CDR1 is PRHDT and CDR2 is FYEKMQ (reference sequence). CDR3 size: 15 residues. V shed 5 bases and J 2 bases; nucleotides not matched to a gene: 5. CDR3 DNA sequence: TGTGCCAGCAGCCCCGGGACAGGGTTCACAGATACGCAGTATTTT. This translates into CASSPGTGFTDTQYF.

The V gene is TRBV5-1, the J gene TRBJ2-7; D may be TRBD2 (6 bases). The CDR3 loop spans 16 amino acids. The V end was cut by 0 bases, the J end by 4 bases, with 17 bases between. CDR1 SGHRS and CDR2 YFSETQ come from the germline V gene. The chain's CDR3 is CASSLGLALTLYEQYF. CDR3 nucleotides: TGCGCCAGCAGCTTGGGTCTAGCGCTTACACTGTACGAGCAGTACTTC.

The chain is built from TRBV5-1 and TRBJ2-7; 9 positions agree with TRBD2. CDR3 size: 16 residues. J lost 4 bases, V lost 3 bases, and 11 bases had no gene match. Germline V gene lookup returns CDR1 SGHRS and CDR2 YFSETQ. The DNA for the CDR3 is TGCGCCAGCAGCTGGGGTGGTAGCGGGAGAAATTACGAGCAGTACTTC. This sequence encodes CASSWGGSGRNYEQYF.

The rearrangement joins TRBV7-2 to TRBJ2-5, with TRBD2 matching over 8 bases. Trimming took 2 bases from V and 2 from J; bases not matched to a gene: 7. CDR1 and CDR2 (germline): SGHTA, FQGNSA. The CDR3 consists of 16 residues. The CDR3 loop reads CASSLWSGLGQETQYF. The CDR3 DNA follows: TGTGCCAGCAGCTTATGGTCGGGACTAGGGCAAGAGACCCAGTACTTC.

The chain links TRBV9 to TRBJ2-3; D might be TRBD2 (5 bases). The CDR3 loop spans 15 amino acids. Between the trimmed V and J ends, which lost 2 bases and 1 base, there was a span of 11 bases. Germline values: CDR1 SGDLS, CDR2 YYNGEE. The CDR3 reads CASSVIDYGTDTQYF. In nucleotides, the CDR3 is TGTGCCAGCAGCGTTATAGACTATGGCACAGATACGCAGTATTTT.

The genes are TRBV29-1 and TRBJ2-7; D perhaps matches TRBD2 (5 bases). Trimming cost V 3 bases and J 2 bases, with 11 bases left between them. The CDR3 is made up of 13 amino acids. From germline, CDR1 is SQVTM and CDR2 ANQGSEA. As DNA, the CDR3 is TGCAGCGTTGACAGTTCGGGAACCTACGAGCAGTACTTC. It translates to CSVDSSGTYEQYF.

This sequence joins TRBV29-1 and TRBJ1-1; 10 nucleotides line up with TRBD1. V was clipped by 7 bases and J by 4 bases; unmatched bases: 3. The CDR3 is 12 amino acids. Germline V gene data show CDR1 as SQVTM and CDR2 as ANQGSEA. The CDR3 loop reads CSADRGFTEAFF. CDR3 bases: TGCAGCGCGGACAGGGGGTTCACTGAAGCTTTCTTT.

The V call is TRBV5-1, the J call TRBJ2-7; 8 bases line up with TRBD2. J was trimmed by 4 bases and V by 3 bases; bases with no gene match: 15. CDR1 SGHRS and CDR2 YFSETQ come from the germline V gene. The CDR3 length is 17 residues. In DNA form, the CDR3 reads TGCGCCAGCAGCTGGACTAGCAGCCAAAAGGGAACTTACGAGCAGTACTTC. Residues: CASSWTSSQKGTYEQYF.

The rearrangement joins TRBV19 to TRBJ1-2; 11 bases are a match to TRBD1. The J segment lost 8 bases and the V segment lost 3 bases, leaving 5 bases of the junction unmatched. The germline CDR1 and CDR2 sequences are LNHDA and SQIVND (reference sequence). The CDR3 extends over 14 amino acids. Written as DNA, the CDR3 is TGTGCCAGTAGTATTCAAGGACAGGGGGCCGGCTACACCTTC. Translated, it gives CASSIQGQGAGYTF.

This clone was seen only once. The chain joins TRBV11-3 to TRBJ2-1; 8 bases agree with TRBD1. CDR1 SGHNT and CDR2 YENEEA come from the germline V gene. The CDR3 consists of 15 residues. With V trimmed by 2 bases and J by 5 bases, 5 bases remained unmatched. As DNA, the CDR3 is TGTGCCAGCAGCTTAACCACAGGGGGTCACAATGAGCAGTTCTTC. The encoded protein is CASSLTTGGHNEQFF.

Here the CDR3 DNA reads TGTGCCATCATGGCAGGGGGCACAGATACGCAGTATTTT. Amino acids: CAIMAGGTDTQYF. The chain recombines TRBV10-3 with TRBJ2-3; weak D call: TRBD1 (6 bases). The CDR3 has 13 amino acids. V lost 7 bases and J 1 base, leaving 9 bases between the germline ends. Germline CDR1 and CDR2: ENHRY and SYGVKD.

The rearrangement uses TRBV5-1 and TRBJ2-7, with D hard to call. V was cut by 0 bases and J by 2 bases, with 6 bases left in between. CDR1 SGHRS and CDR2 YFSETQ come from the germline V gene. CDR3 length: 13 amino acids. The CDR3 here is CASSLVEAYEQYF. As DNA, the CDR3 is TGCGCCAGCAGCTTGGTAGAGGCCTACGAGCAGTACTTC.

This rearrangement joins TRBV6-1 to TRBJ2-7, with TRBD2 identical over 11 bases. This CDR3 is 14 amino acids long. The V gene's germline CDR1 is MNHNS and CDR2 SASEGT. V shed 7 bases, J shed 6 bases, and the junction held 8 bases outside the gene matches. CDR3 amino acids: CASNLAGGFSEQYF. The CDR3 bases are TGTGCCAGCAACTTAGCGGGAGGGTTTTCCGAGCAGTACTTC.

The chain couples TRBV7-8 to TRBJ2-7, with D tentatively TRBD1 (6 bases). The V gene's germline CDR1 is SGHVS and CDR2 FQNEAQ. This CDR3 has 14 residues. The ends were cut back, 3 bases at V and 3 bases at J, with 12 bases in the middle. The CDR3: CASSFGGTYYEQYF. For the CDR3, the DNA is TGTGCCAGCAGCTTCGGTGGGACATACTACGAGCAGTACTTC. The full variable domain, with the rest looked up from reference TRBV7-8 and TRBJ2-7, is GAGVSQSPRYKVAKRGQDVALRCDPISGHVSLFWYQQALGQGPEFLTYFQNEAQLDKSGLPSDRFFAERPEGSVSTLKIQRTQQEDSAVYLCASSFGGTYYEQYFGPGTRLTVT.

The rearrangement joins TRBV5-1 to TRBJ2-7, with 11 nucleotides matching TRBD1. The CDR3 is 14 amino acids. Unmatched junction bases numbered 6, after V lost 4 bases and J lost 6 bases. Germline CDR1 and CDR2: SGHRS and YFSETQ. The CDR3 protein is CASSGGQGAGEQYF. Here the CDR3 DNA reads TGCGCCAGCAGCGGTGGACAGGGGGCGGGCGAGCAGTACTTC.

V usage is TRBV5-1 and J usage is TRBJ2-1, with TRBD2 as a possible D gene (6 bases). Germline loops: CDR1 SGHRS, CDR2 YFSETQ. V was shortened by 0 bases and J by 3 bases, with 10 bases between the two germline ends. The CDR3 sequence is 15 residues long. In DNA, the CDR3 is TGCGCCAGCAGCTTGGGGGCTAGCGACTACAATGAGCAGTTCTTC. Protein sequence: CASSLGASDYNEQFF.

The rearrangement joins TRBV18 to TRBJ2-5, with 8 bases lining up with TRBD1. The CDR3 spans 15 residues. Trimming cost V 6 bases and J 0 bases; bases outside gene matches: 6. Germline values: CDR1 KGHSH, CDR2 LQKENI. DNA of the CDR3: TGTGCCAGCTCCCTTGGGACAGGACACCAAGAGACCCAGTACTTC. Encoded protein: CASSLGTGHQETQYF. The whole variable domain, filled in from reference TRBV18 and TRBJ2-5, reads NAGVMQNPRHLVRRRGQEARLRCSPMKGHSHVYWYRQLPEEGLKFMVYLQKENIIDESGMPKERFSAEFPKEGPSILRIQQVVRGDSAAYFCASSLGTGHQETQYFGPGTRLLVL.

This clone appeared once. V is TRBV18 and J is TRBJ2-3; D remains ambiguous. Deletions cut 6 bases from V and 1 base from J, with 8 bases between. Germline CDR1 is KGHSH and CDR2 is LQKENI. This CDR3 region has 13 residues. CDR3 coding DNA: TGTGCCAGCTCCCGGAGTGGCACAGATACGCAGTATTTT. Translating gives CASSRSGTDTQYF.

The chain links TRBV27 to TRBJ2-7; 8 positions match TRBD2. Losses at the gene ends were 8 bases for V and 3 bases for J; bases not matched to a gene: 12. The length of the CDR3 is 15 residues. CDR1 and CDR2 (germline): MNHEY, SMNVEV (reference sequence). The DNA of the CDR3 is TGTGCCAGCCTAGAGTCCGGGGGGGCTTACTACGAGCAGTACTTC. This translates into CASLESGGAYYEQYF.

The chain uses TRBV2 and TRBJ1-1; D perhaps matches TRBD1 (6 bases). From germline, CDR1 is SNHLY and CDR2 FYNNEI. CDR3 length: 15 amino acids. V was clipped by 5 bases and J by 3 bases, with 16 bases between them. CDR3 DNA sequence: TGTGCCAGCAGTTCGGCCAACAGGGTTGACACTGAAGCTTTCTTT. It yields the protein CASSSANRVDTEAFF.

This chain links TRBV7-2 with TRBJ2-6; 7 positions match TRBD2. Germline values: CDR1 SGHTA, CDR2 FQGNSA. J lost 0 bases, V lost 1 base, and 6 bases had no gene match. The CDR3 is 18 amino acids. The DNA of the CDR3 is TGTGCCAGCAGCTTAGGGGCGGGAGTTACCTCTGGGGCCAACGTCCTGACTTTC. This encodes CASSLGAGVTSGANVLTF. Combining the CDR3 with reference TRBV7-2 and TRBJ2-6 gives the whole variable domain GAGVSQSPSNKVTEKGKDVELRCDPISGHTALYWYRQSLGQGLEFLIYFQGNSAPDKSGLPSDRFSAERTGGSVSTLTIQRTQQEDSAVYLCASSLGAGVTSGANVLTFGAGSRLTVL.

This chain connects TRBV7-8 to TRBJ2-5; possible D gene TRBD1, 6 bases. CDR1 is SGHVS and CDR2 is FQNEAQ in the germline V gene. CDR3 length equals 14 residues. The V gene lost 3 bases and the J gene lost 5 bases, with 13 bases spanning the gap. In nucleotides, the CDR3 is TGTGCCAGCAGCTTCGGACAGTCCGGGGAGACCCAGTACTTC. Its protein is CASSFGQSGETQYF.

This clone was observed a single time. J is TRBJ1-2 and V is TRBV9, with a tentative D call TRBD1 (5 bases). The CDR3 is 14 amino acids. Germline V gene lookup returns CDR1 SGDLS and CDR2 YYNGEE. Trimming shortened V by 0 bases and J by 7 bases, and 13 bases separated the two germline ends. Here the CDR3 reads CASSVDTAQGGYTF. The CDR3 bases are TGTGCCAGCAGCGTAGATACGGCCCAGGGTGGCTACACCTTC.

This chain uses TRBV27 with TRBJ1-4; TRBD1 agrees at 7 bases. Germline-derived CDR1 and CDR2 are MNHEY and SMNVEV (reference sequence). The V segment lost 6 bases and the J segment 8 bases; nucleotides outside the gene matches: 18. The CDR3 totals 17 residues. The CDR3 DNA sequence: TGTGCCAGCAGCCGTAAGGCAGGGGGAGTTGAGTGGGAAAAACTGTTTTTT. This translates into CASSRKAGGVEWEKLFF.

The chain combines TRBV5-1 with TRBJ2-2; possible D gene TRBD1, 8 bases. The germline V gene encodes CDR1 SGHRS and CDR2 YFSETQ. V lost 4 bases and J lost 7, with 20 bases in between. CDR3 size: 16 residues. The CDR3 protein is CASSVNRGGYGGELFF. The CDR3 bases are TGCGCCAGCAGCGTGAACAGGGGGGGGTACGGCGGGGAGCTGTTTTTT. The complete variable domain, with remaining parts taken from reference TRBV5-1 and TRBJ2-2, reads KAGVTQTPRYLIKTRGQQVTLSCSPISGHRSVSWYQQTPGQGLQFLFEYFSETQRNKGNFPGRFSGRQFSNSRSEMNVSTLELGDSALYLCASSVNRGGYGGELFFGEGSRLTVL.

This sequence joins TRBV7-9 and TRBJ2-1; a possible D gene is TRBD2 (5 bases). Germline CDR1 reads SEHNR; CDR2 reads FQNEAQ (reference sequence). Trimming stripped 0 bases from V and 5 bases from J, with 11 bases between. The length of the CDR3 is 15 residues. CDR3 residues: CASSLASVTNNEQFF. The CDR3 nucleotides are TGTGCCAGCAGCTTAGCTAGCGTAACCAACAATGAGCAGTTCTTC.

The chain employs TRBV2 and TRBJ2-7, with D maybe TRBD2 (5 bases). The CDR3 runs to 15 residues. Trimming left V 6 bases short and J 0 bases short, with 15 bases between. CDR1 is SNHLY and CDR2 is FYNNEI in the germline V gene. The CDR3 DNA is TGTGCCAGCAGGTCCTCTCCGGGGAGCTCCTACGAGCAGTACTTC. It specifies CASRSSPGSSYEQYF. Full variable domain (missing parts from reference TRBV2 and TRBJ2-7): EPEVTQTPSHQVTQMGQEVILRCVPISNHLYFYWYRQILGQKVEFLVSFYNNEISEKSEIFDDQFSVERPDGSNFTLKIRSTKLEDSAMYFCASRSSPGSSYEQYFGPGTRLTVT.